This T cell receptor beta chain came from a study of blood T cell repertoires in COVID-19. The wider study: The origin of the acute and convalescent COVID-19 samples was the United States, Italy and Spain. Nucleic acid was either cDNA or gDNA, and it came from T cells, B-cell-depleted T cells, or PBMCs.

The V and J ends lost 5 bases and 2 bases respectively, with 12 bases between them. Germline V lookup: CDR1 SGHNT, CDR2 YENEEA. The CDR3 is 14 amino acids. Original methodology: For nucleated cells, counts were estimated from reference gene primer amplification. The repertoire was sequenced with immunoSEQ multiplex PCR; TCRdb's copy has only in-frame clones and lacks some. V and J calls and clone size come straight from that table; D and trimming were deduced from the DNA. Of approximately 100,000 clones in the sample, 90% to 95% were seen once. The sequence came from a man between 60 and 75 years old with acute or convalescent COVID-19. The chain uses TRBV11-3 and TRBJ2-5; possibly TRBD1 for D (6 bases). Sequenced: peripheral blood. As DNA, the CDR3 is TGTGCCAGCAGCCGATTCAGGGGACAAGAGACCCAGTACTTC. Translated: CASSRFRGQETQYF.